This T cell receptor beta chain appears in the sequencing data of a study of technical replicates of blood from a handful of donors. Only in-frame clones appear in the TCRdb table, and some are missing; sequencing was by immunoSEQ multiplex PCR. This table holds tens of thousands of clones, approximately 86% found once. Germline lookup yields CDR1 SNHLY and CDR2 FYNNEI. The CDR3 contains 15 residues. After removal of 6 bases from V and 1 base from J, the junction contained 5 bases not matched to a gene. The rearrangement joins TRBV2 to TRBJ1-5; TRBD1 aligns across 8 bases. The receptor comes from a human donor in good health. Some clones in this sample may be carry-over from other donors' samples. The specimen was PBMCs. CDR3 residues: CASRTQGASNQPQHF. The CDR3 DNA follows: TGTGCCAGCAGGACTCAGGGGGCGAGCAATCAGCCCCAGCATTTT. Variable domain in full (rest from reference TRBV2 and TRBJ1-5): EPEVTQTPSHQVTQMGQEVILRCVPISNHLYFYWYRQILGQKVEFLVSFYNNEISEKSEIFDDQFSVERPDGSNFTLKIRSTKLEDSAMYFCASRTQGASNQPQHFGDGTRLSIL.